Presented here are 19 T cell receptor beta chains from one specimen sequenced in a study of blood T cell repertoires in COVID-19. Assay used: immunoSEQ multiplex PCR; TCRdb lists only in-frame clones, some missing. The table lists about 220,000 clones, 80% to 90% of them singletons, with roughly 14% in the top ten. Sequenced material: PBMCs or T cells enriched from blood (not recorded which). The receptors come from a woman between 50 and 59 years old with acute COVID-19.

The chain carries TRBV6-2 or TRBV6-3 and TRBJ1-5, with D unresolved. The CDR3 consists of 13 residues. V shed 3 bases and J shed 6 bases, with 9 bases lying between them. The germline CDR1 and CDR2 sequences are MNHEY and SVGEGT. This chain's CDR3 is CASSYDRGQPQHF. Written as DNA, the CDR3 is TGTGCCAGCAGTTATGATCGCGGTCAGCCCCAGCATTTT.

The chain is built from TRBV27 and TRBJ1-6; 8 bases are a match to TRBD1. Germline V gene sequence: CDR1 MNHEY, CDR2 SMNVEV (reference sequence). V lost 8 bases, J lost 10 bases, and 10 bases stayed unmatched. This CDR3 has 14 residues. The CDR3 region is CASSDRGIGSPLHF. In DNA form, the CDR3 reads TGTGCCAGCTCCGACAGGGGAATTGGGTCACCCCTCCACTTT.

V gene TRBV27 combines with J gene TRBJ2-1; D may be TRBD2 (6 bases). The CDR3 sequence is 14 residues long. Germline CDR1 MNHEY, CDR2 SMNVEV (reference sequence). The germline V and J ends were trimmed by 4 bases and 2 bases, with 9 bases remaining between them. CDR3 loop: CASSSLAAYNEQFF. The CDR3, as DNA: TGTGCCAGCAGTTCGTTAGCGGCCTACAATGAGCAGTTCTTC.

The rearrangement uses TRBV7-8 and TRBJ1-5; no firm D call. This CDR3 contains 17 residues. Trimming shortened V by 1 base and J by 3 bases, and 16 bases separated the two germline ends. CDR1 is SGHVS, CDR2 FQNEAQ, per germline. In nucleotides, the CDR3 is TGTGCCAGCAGCTTAGTCCCCCATTCCTATAACAATCAGCCCCAGCATTTT. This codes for CASSLVPHSYNNQPQHF.

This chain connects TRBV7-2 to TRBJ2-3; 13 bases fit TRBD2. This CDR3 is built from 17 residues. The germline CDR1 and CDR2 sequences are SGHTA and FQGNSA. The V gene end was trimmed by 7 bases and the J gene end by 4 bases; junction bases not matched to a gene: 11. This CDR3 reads CASTPTGLAGRSDTQYF. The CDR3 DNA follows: TGTGCCAGCACCCCGACGGGACTAGCGGGAAGATCAGATACGCAGTATTTT.

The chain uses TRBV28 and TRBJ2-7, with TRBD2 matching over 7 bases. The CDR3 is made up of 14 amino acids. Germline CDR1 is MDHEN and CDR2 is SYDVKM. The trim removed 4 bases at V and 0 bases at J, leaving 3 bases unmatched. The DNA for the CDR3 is TGTGCCAGCAGTTGGCGGGAGAGCTCCTACGAGCAGTACTTC. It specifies CASSWRESSYEQYF.

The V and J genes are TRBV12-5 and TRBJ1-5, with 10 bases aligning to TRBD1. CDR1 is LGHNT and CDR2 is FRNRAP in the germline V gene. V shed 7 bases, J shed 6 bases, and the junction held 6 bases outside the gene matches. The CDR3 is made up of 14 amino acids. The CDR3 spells CASAPGQGFQPQHF. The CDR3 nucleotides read TGTGCTAGTGCTCCGGGACAGGGGTTTCAGCCCCAGCATTTT.

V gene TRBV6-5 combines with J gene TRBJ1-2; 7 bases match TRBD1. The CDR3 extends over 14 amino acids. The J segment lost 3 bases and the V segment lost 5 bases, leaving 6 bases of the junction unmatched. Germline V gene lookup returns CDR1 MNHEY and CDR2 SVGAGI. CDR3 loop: CASSTDGTDYGYTF. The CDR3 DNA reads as TGTGCCAGCAGTACCGATGGGACAGACTATGGCTACACCTTC.

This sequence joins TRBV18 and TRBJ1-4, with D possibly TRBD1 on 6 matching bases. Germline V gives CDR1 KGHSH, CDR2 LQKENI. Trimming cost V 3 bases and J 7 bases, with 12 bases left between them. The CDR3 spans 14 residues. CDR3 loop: CASSPGTSPEKLFF. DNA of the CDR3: TGTGCCAGCTCACCCGGGACATCGCCTGAAAAACTGTTTTTT.

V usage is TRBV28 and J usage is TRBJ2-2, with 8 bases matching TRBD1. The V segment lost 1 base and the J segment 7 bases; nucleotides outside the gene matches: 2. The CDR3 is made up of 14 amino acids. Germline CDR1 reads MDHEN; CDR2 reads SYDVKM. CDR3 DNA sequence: TGTGCCAGCAGTTTATCAGGGGGCAGCGGGGAGCTGTTTTTT. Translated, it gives CASSLSGGSGELFF. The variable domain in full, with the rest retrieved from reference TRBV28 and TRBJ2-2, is DVKVTQSSRYLVKRTGEKVFLECVQDMDHENMFWYRQDPGLGLRLIYFSYDVKMKEKGDIPEGYSVSREKKERFSLILESASTNQTSMYLCASSLSGGSGELFFGEGSRLTVL.

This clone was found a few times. As DNA, the CDR3 is TGCAGTGCTAGTAGCGGGAAGGACACCGGGGAGCTGTTTTTT. Translating gives CSASSGKDTGELFF. The chain employs TRBV20-1 and TRBJ2-2, with 8 bases fitting TRBD2. The CDR3 has 14 amino acids. V lost 3 bases, J lost 3 bases, and 3 bases stayed unmatched. CDR1 DFQATT and CDR2 SNEGSKA come from the germline V gene (reference sequence).

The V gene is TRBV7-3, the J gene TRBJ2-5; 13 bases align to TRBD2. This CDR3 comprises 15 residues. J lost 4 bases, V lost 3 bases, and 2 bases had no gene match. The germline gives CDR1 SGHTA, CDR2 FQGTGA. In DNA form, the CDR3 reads TGTGCCAGCAGCTTGGGACTAGCGGGAACAGAGACCCAGTACTTC. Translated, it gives CASSLGLAGTETQYF.

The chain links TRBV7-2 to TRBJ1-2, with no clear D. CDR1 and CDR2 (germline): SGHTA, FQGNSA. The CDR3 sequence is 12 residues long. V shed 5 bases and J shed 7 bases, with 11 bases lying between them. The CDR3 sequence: CASSPAAGGYTF. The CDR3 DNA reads TGTGCCAGCAGCCCTGCTGCGGGTGGCTACACCTTC.

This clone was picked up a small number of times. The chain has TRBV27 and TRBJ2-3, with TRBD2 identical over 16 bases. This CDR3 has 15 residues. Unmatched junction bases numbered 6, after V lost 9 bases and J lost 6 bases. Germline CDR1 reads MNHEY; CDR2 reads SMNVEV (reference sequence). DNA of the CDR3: TGTGCCAGTCAAAAGGGACTAGCGGGAGGGGATACGCAGTATTTT. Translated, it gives CASQKGLAGGDTQYF.

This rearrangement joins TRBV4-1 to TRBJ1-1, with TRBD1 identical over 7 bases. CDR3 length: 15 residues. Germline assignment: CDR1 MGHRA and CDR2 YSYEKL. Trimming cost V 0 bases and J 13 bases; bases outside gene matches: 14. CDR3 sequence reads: CASSQDMDRPRDDFF. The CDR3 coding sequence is TGCGCCAGCAGCCAAGATATGGACAGGCCGCGAGACGATTTCTTT.

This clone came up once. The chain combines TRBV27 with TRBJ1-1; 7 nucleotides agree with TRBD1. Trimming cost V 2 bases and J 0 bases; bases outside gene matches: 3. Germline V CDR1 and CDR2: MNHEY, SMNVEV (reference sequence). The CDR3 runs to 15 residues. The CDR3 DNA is TGTGCCAGCAGTTTAGGGACAGCCATGAACACTGAAGCTTTCTTT. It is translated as CASSLGTAMNTEAFF.

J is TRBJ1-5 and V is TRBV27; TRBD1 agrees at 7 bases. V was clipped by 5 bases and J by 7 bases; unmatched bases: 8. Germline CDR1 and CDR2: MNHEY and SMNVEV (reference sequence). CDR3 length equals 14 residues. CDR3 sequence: CASSNRGLGQPQHF. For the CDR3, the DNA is TGTGCCAGCAGTAACAGGGGTTTGGGGCAGCCCCAGCATTTT.

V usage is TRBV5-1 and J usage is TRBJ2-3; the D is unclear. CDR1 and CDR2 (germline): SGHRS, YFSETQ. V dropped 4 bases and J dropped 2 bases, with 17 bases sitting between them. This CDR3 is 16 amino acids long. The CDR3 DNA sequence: TGCGCCAGCAGCCTAGAGTCCTGGTTATCCACAGATACGCAGTATTTT. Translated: CASSLESWLSTDTQYF. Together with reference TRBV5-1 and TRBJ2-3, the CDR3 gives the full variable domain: KAGVTQTPRYLIKTRGQQVTLSCSPISGHRSVSWYQQTPGQGLQFLFEYFSETQRNKGNFPGRFSGRQFSNSRSEMNVSTLELGDSALYLCASSLESWLSTDTQYFGPGTRLTVL.

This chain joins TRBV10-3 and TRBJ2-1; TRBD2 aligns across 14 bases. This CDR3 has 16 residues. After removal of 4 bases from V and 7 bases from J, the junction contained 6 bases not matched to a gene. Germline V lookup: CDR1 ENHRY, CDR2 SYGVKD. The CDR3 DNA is TGTGCCATCAGTGGGGGACTAGCGGGAGTGGGGAATGAGCAGTTCTTC. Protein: CAISGGLAGVGNEQFF.